The T cell receptor beta chain under discussion was sequenced for a study of blood T cell repertoires in COVID-19. The CDR3 extends over 11 amino acids. Germline CDR1 is MNHEY and CDR2 is SVGEGT. Clones were sequenced by immunoSEQ multiplex PCR, and TCRdb holds only the in-frame ones, with some missing. Among 150,000 to 160,000 clones, roughly 84% were seen once, and the ten largest hold around 0.63%. A word on this clone: Its ends do not fully match the called genes, so a read error is possible.

The genes are TRBV6-2 or TRBV6-3 and TRBJ2-7; tentatively, D is TRBD2 (5 bases). The receptor comes from a man aged 60 to 69 with COVID-19, enrolled during active disease. Sequencing input: peripheral blood. The CDR3 is CASSSGPRGLF. The CDR3 DNA reads as TGTGCCAGCAGCTCCGGACCCCGGGGATTATTC.